This TCR beta chain is from a study of T cell responses to AZD1222 COVID-19 vaccine. Findings and limits, study-wide: Among AZD1222 vaccinees, only five to seven were seropositive at baseline. The donor group comprised mostly white British people and more females; the analysis possibly underestimated clonal diversity.

Recipients boosted at about 4 weeks or about 12 weeks are pooled. In the case of this clone: Its target is unknown.

Sequencing used immunoSEQ multiplex PCR; TCRdb keeps in-frame clones, though not all of them. The sample contains tens of thousands of clones, roughly 89% of which appear only once. The junction had 16 bases not matched to a gene; V was cut back by 3 bases and J by 4 bases. The CDR3 is made up of 18 amino acids. This specimen was peripheral blood, taken 28 days after the second AZD1222 dose. The clonotype was recovered from an adult who received the AZD1222 COVID-19 vaccine. The V gene is TRBV5-3, the J gene TRBJ2-3; 8 nucleotides align to TRBD2. TRBV5-3 is placed among ORFs of uncertain function. The CDR3 is CARSSDRWTSPPPDTQYF. The CDR3 coding sequence is TGTGCCAGAAGCTCCGACCGCTGGACTAGCCCCCCTCCAGATACGCAGTATTTT.